A single sample gave rise to the 24 T cell receptor beta chains below, sequenced in a study of Ad26.COV2.S vaccination and SARS-CoV-2 variants. As for treatment: over 15 received Ad26.COV2.S at low or high dose, single or two shots; roughly five received placebo; per-sample allocation not given. Samples were taken on day 63 after the first vaccine or placebo injection. Assay: immunoSEQ multiplex PCR; the TCRdb copy retains only in-frame clones and omits some. The sample lists around 400,000 clones, 80% to 95% occurring once. The input for sequencing was peripheral blood, taken in a trial of Ad26.COV2.S vaccine versus placebo. These receptors came from a person between 18 and 59 years old who received the Ad26.COV2.S COVID-19 vaccine or a placebo.

This chain joins TRBV19 and TRBJ2-1, with a possible D match to TRBD2 (6 bases). V was clipped by 5 bases and J by 4 bases, with 9 bases between them. Looked up from germline, CDR1 is LNHDA and CDR2 is SQIVND (reference sequence). This CDR3 comprises 13 residues. CDR3 DNA sequence: TGTGCCAGTAGTCCGGGGAGGTACAATGAGCAGTTCTTC. Its translation: CASSPGRYNEQFF.

To note about this clone: Other nucleotide sequences from this sample produce the same CDR3. The chain is built from TRBV7-8 and TRBJ2-7; weak D call: TRBD1 (6 bases). Germline values: CDR1 SGHVS, CDR2 FQNEAQ. V was cut by 1 base and J by 2 bases, with 12 bases left in between. The CDR3 has 15 residues. CDR3 bases: TGTGCCAGCAGCTTAGGGGGCAGGGGAGCCTACGAGCAGTACTTC. It encodes CASSLGGRGAYEQYF.

The CDR3 sequence is CASSAWHRSTDTQYF. The CDR3 DNA reads TGTGCCAGCAGCGCTTGGCACAGGAGCACAGATACGCAGTATTTT. V usage is TRBV9 and J usage is TRBJ2-3; possible D gene TRBD1, 5 bases. V lost 3 bases, J lost 0 bases, and 11 bases lay in between. CDR3 length equals 15 residues. Germline CDR1 SGDLS, CDR2 YYNGEE. Supplemented by reference TRBV9 and TRBJ2-3, the full variable domain reads DSGVTQTPKHLITATGQRVTLRCSPRSGDLSVYWYQQSLDQGLQFLIQYYNGEERAKGNILERFSAQQFPDLHSELNLSSLELGDSALYFCASSAWHRSTDTQYFGPGTRLTVL.

The chain joins TRBV30 to TRBJ2-1; 15 positions agree with TRBD2. V lost 1 base, J lost 9 bases, and 1 base stayed unmatched. The germline V gene encodes CDR1 GTSNPN and CDR2 SVGIG (reference sequence). The CDR3 extends over 14 amino acids. CDR3 in DNA: TGTGCCTGGAGTGGGACTAGCGGGAGGGGTGAGCAGTTCTTC. It is translated as CAWSGTSGRGEQFF.

This clone showed up just once. The rearrangement joins TRBV6-2 or TRBV6-3 to TRBJ2-2; D gene uncertain. Germline CDR1 is MNHEY and CDR2 is SVGEGT. The CDR3 is 16 residues long. V was shortened by 6 bases and J by 1 base, with 15 bases between the two germline ends. The CDR3 nucleotides are TGTGCCAGCAGCCCCCTTGAGCGATTGAACACCGGGGAGCTGTTTTTT. This encodes CASSPLERLNTGELFF.

The V call is TRBV10-3, the J call TRBJ2-2, with D possibly matching TRBD2 (5 bases). The germline V gene has CDR1 ENHRY and CDR2 SYGVKD. The CDR3 runs to 12 residues. V was trimmed by 4 bases and J by 9 bases, leaving 9 bases between them. CDR3 protein: CAISAGERELFF. The CDR3 region has the DNA TGTGCCATCAGTGCCGGGGAACGGGAGCTGTTTTTT.

CDR3 in amino acids: CAISEAGGLKNEQFF. CDR3 nucleotides: TGTGCCATCAGTGAAGCGGGAGGACTCAAAAATGAGCAGTTCTTC. J is TRBJ2-1 and V is TRBV10-3; 9 bases align to TRBD2. Germline-derived CDR1 and CDR2 are ENHRY and SYGVKD. The V and J ends lost 3 bases and 7 bases, in that order; junction bases with no gene match: 7. The CDR3 is 15 amino acids.

To note about this clone: Different DNA sequences within this sample yield the same CDR3. The chain recombines TRBV19 with TRBJ1-1; D perhaps matches TRBD1 (6 bases). In germline, CDR1 is LNHDA, CDR2 SQIVND (reference sequence). Trimming left V 7 bases short and J 3 bases short, with 9 bases between. The CDR3 is made up of 12 amino acids. DNA for the CDR3: TGTGCCAGTAAGAGGGGGGACACTGAAGCTTTCTTT. It yields the protein CASKRGDTEAFF.

This clone was picked up one time. This chain links TRBV7-9 with TRBJ2-2; 9 bases agree with TRBD1. The V segment lost 2 bases and the J segment 8 bases; nucleotides outside the gene matches: 3. The CDR3 loop spans 14 amino acids. Looked up from germline, CDR1 is SEHNR and CDR2 is FQNEAQ (reference sequence). The CDR3 is CASSLPTGGGELFF. CDR3 DNA sequence: TGTGCCAGCAGCTTACCGACAGGGGGAGGGGAGCTGTTTTTT. Looking up the rest from reference TRBV7-9 and TRBJ2-2 gives the full variable domain: DTGVSQNPRHKITKRGQNVTFRCDPISEHNRLYWYRQTLGQGPEFLTYFQNEAQLEKSRLLSDRFSAERPKGSFSTLEIQRTEQGDSAMYLCASSLPTGGGELFFGEGSRLTVL.

The chain couples TRBV18 to TRBJ1-1; D gene unclear. In germline, CDR1 is KGHSH, CDR2 LQKENI. The V end lost 0 bases, the J end lost 3 bases, and 11 bases lay between the germline ends. The CDR3 has 15 amino acids. In nucleotides, the CDR3 is TGTGCCAGCTCACCACCGAACGGGGTGGACACTGAAGCTTTCTTT. Its translation: CASSPPNGVDTEAFF.

The gene calls are TRBV28 and TRBJ2-3, with 7 bases lining up with TRBD2. This CDR3 comprises 17 residues. The V gene's germline CDR1 is MDHEN and CDR2 SYDVKM. V lost 3 bases to trimming and J lost 6 bases; unmatched junction nucleotides: 15. CDR3 coding DNA: TGTGCCAGCAGTTTCTGGGGGAGGGACTCTCGGCGTGATACGCAGTATTTT. This sequence encodes CASSFWGRDSRRDTQYF.

CDR3 in DNA: TGTGCCATTACGGACAGGGGATACTATGGCTACACCTTC. As protein: CAITDRGYYGYTF. The V call is TRBV6-5, the J call TRBJ1-2, with 9 bases matching TRBD1. Germline assignment: CDR1 MNHEY and CDR2 SVGAGI. The CDR3 extends over 13 amino acids. With 10 bases clipped from V and 3 bases from J, the junction kept 6 bases outside the gene matches.

The V gene is TRBV10-3, the J gene TRBJ2-1; 10 nucleotides match TRBD2. V lost 11 bases to trimming and J lost 12 bases; unmatched junction nucleotides: 25. This CDR3 has 17 amino acids. Germline V CDR1 and CDR2: ENHRY, SYGVKD. The CDR3 region is CASMSSGSEYDQDWQFF. The CDR3 DNA follows: TGTGCCTCCATGTCTAGCGGGAGTGAGTATGATCAGGATTGGCAGTTCTTC.

The rearrangement links TRBV3-1 (or the pseudogene TRBV3-2) to TRBJ2-7, with 9 bases matching TRBD1. The germline gives CDR1 LGHDT, CDR2 YNNKEL (reference sequence). The junction had 12 bases not matched to a gene; V was cut back by 4 bases and J by 5 bases. This CDR3 is 16 amino acids long. CDR3 region: CASSPNLQGAEDEQYF. In DNA, the CDR3 is TGTGCCAGCAGCCCAAACTTACAGGGGGCGGAGGACGAGCAGTACTTC.

The J gene is TRBJ2-6, the V gene TRBV4-3; TRBD2 is a possible D gene (5 bases). Deletions cut 0 bases from V and 1 base from J, with 7 bases between. This CDR3 comprises 16 residues. CDR1 is LGHNA and CDR2 is YSLEER in the germline V gene. Here the CDR3 DNA reads TGCGCCAGCAGCCAAGAACCGGGGTCTGGGGCCAACGTCCTGACTTTC. Protein sequence: CASSQEPGSGANVLTF.

This chain links TRBV5-4 with TRBJ2-7; 7 nucleotides align to TRBD1. Unmatched junction bases numbered 2, after V lost 0 bases and J lost 2 bases. The CDR3 contains 14 residues. Germline CDR1 reads SGHNT; CDR2 reads YYREEE (reference sequence). In DNA form, the CDR3 reads TGTGCCAGCAGCTTGGGTCAGGGGGCCTACGAGCAGTACTTC. This sequence encodes CASSLGQGAYEQYF. The whole variable domain, filled in from reference TRBV5-4 and TRBJ2-7, reads ETGVTQSPTHLIKTRGQQVTLRCSSQSGHNTVSWYQQALGQGPQFIFQYYREEENGRGNFPPRFSGLQFPNYSSELNVNALELDDSALYLCASSLGQGAYEQYFGPGTRLTVT.

This sequence joins TRBV27 and TRBJ2-6; no clear D. Germline CDR1 MNHEY, CDR2 SMNVEV (reference sequence). This CDR3 has 16 residues. V was trimmed by 2 bases and J by 2 bases, leaving 10 bases between them. The CDR3 DNA follows: TGTGCCAGCAGTTTAATCGGGCCTCCTGGGGCCAACGTCCTGACTTTC. Translation gives CASSLIGPPGANVLTF.

CDR3 DNA: TGTGCCAGCAGCCTGACTAGCGGGAGTACGTTCTTC. Translated, it gives CASSLTSGSTFF. This chain links TRBV5-6 with TRBJ2-1; 12 nucleotides match TRBD2. The CDR3 has 12 residues. The V and J ends lost 4 bases and 15 bases, in that order; junction bases with no gene match: 5. Germline V gene sequence: CDR1 SGHDT, CDR2 YYEEEE. Full variable domain (outside the CDR3, taken from reference TRBV5-6 and TRBJ2-1): DAGVTQSPTHLIKTRGQQVTLRCSPKSGHDTVSWYQQALGQGPQFIFQYYEEEERQRGNFPDRFSGHQFPNYSSELNVNALLLGDSALYLCASSLTSGSTFFGPGTRLTVL.

A single count supports this clone. The genes are TRBV2 and TRBJ2-5, with a tentative D call TRBD2 (7 bases). The V gene lost 4 bases and the J gene lost 4 bases, with 16 bases spanning the gap. Germline V gene data show CDR1 as SNHLY and CDR2 as FYNNEI. This CDR3 comprises 15 residues. In nucleotides, the CDR3 is TGTGCCAGCAGTGGTGCGGGGGCGATCATAGAGACCCAGTACTTC. Protein sequence: CASSGAGAIIETQYF.

This clone was picked up a small number of times. CDR3 nucleotides: TGTGCCAGCAGAGACAGGGTAGAGTATGGCTACACCTTC. This sequence encodes CASRDRVEYGYTF. The chain has TRBV2 and TRBJ1-2, with 7 bases matching TRBD1. Per the germline V gene, CDR1 is SNHLY and CDR2 is FYNNEI. This CDR3 comprises 13 residues. The junction had 6 bases not matched to a gene; V was cut back by 6 bases and J by 5 bases.

This sequence joins TRBV27 and TRBJ2-4; D possibly corresponds to TRBD2 (5 bases). Germline V lookup: CDR1 MNHEY, CDR2 SMNVEV (reference sequence). Trimming stripped 3 bases from V and 8 bases from J, with 14 bases between. The CDR3 length is 14 residues. CDR3: CASSFRTQADIQYF. The CDR3 DNA follows: TGTGCCAGCAGTTTCCGGACTCAGGCGGACATTCAGTACTTC.

The chain carries TRBV6-5 and TRBJ2-5, with D hard to call. This CDR3 spans 16 amino acids. Germline V gene sequence: CDR1 MNHEY, CDR2 SVGAGI. V was trimmed by 0 bases and J by 0 bases, leaving 11 bases between them. The CDR3 DNA reads TGTGCCAGCAGTTACTCGTCAGGACCGTACCAAGAGACCCAGTACTTC. This encodes CASSYSSGPYQETQYF.

The chain combines TRBV6-5 with TRBJ1-3, with unresolved D. The CDR3 has 13 residues. Germline CDR1 MNHEY, CDR2 SVGAGI. V shed 10 bases and J shed 4 bases, with 14 bases lying between them. CDR3 in DNA: TGTGCCACGATCGACTTATGGGGAAACACCATATATTTT. Amino acid sequence: CATIDLWGNTIYF.

The rearrangement links TRBV7-9 to TRBJ2-1; D remains unclear. CDR1 and CDR2 (germline): SEHNR, FQNEAQ (reference sequence). The CDR3 loop spans 14 amino acids. Trimming took 5 bases from V and 5 from J, leaving 13 bases between them. CDR3 sequence: CASSQAGGHNEQFF. As DNA, the CDR3 is TGTGCCAGCAGCCAAGCCGGCGGACACAATGAGCAGTTCTTC.